This is a list of T cell receptor beta chains from one sample in a study of T-cell reconstitution after alpha-beta-depleted transplantation in children. TCRdb re-derived calls from the PCR reads in MiXCR, one entry per CDR3 protein. The table includes 330,000 or so distinct CDR3 sequences, about a tenth detected once. This specimen was PBMCs, taken before TCRalphabeta/CD19-depleted stem cell transplant. The receptors come from a boy in the first two years of life with acute myeloid leukemia, due to receive a stem cell transplant. Each CDR3 is given with its conserved first and last residue. D genes are given only for firm matches. Size is omitted from some rows. Given values are once, few, many or a class for expanded clones.

V gene	D gene	clone size	J gene	CDR3 protein	CDR3 DNA
TRBV6-5	.	many	TRBJ1-1	CASSYRQNTEAFF	TGTGCCAGCAGTTACCGACAGAACACTGAAGCTTTCTTT
TRBV7-2	TRBD1	few	TRBJ2-2	CASSYDRVTGELFF	TGTGCCAGCAGTTACGACAGGGTCACCGGGGAGCTGTTTTTT
TRBV29-1	TRBD2	many	TRBJ2-5	CSVAAGGGETQYF	TGCAGCGTAGCGGCGGGGGGCGGCGAGACCCAGTACTTC
TRBV5-6	.	many	TRBJ2-2	CASSIGQNTGELFF	TGTGCCAGCAGCATCGGACAGAACACCGGGGAGCTGTTTTTT
TRBV29-1	.	many	TRBJ1-5	CSVGGPNSNQPQHF	TGCAGCGTTGGGGGTCCTAATAGCAATCAGCCCCAGCATTTT
TRBV18	.	many	TRBJ2-2	CASSPQSGRANTGELFF	TGTGCCAGCTCACCACAGAGCGGCAGGGCGAACACCGGGGAGCTGTTTTTT
TRBV7-8	.	many	TRBJ2-5	CASSLGRDTRSERQETQYF	TGTGCCAGCAGCTTAGGCCGGGACACCCGATCCGAGAGGCAGGAGACCCAGTACTTC
TRBV2	.	many	TRBJ2-2	CASSEVRGLQGTKNTGELFF	TGTGCCAGCAGTGAAGTAAGGGGATTACAGGGTACGAAGAACACCGGGGAGCTGTTTTTT
TRBV29-1	.	few	TRBJ2-2	CSVEDPQNAGDTGELFF	TGCAGCGTTGAAGATCCTCAGAACGCAGGGGACACCGGGGAGCTGTTTTTT
TRBV6-4	TRBD2	many	TRBJ2-3	CASIDQVTSGRTDTQYF	TGTGCCAGCATCGACCAGGTTACTAGCGGGAGGACAGATACGCAGTATTTT
TRBV28	.	many	TRBJ1-1	CASSLKGPTEAFF	TGTGCCAGCAGTTTAAAGGGCCCCACTGAAGCTTTCTTT
TRBV7-9	.	many	TRBJ2-7	CASSFGPEQYF	TGTGCCAGCAGCTTTGGACCGGAGCAGTACTTC
TRBV6-1	.	many	TRBJ2-6	CASKTREWTPLSGANVLTF	TGTGCCAGCAAGACCCGGGAATGGACTCCCCTCTCTGGGGCCAACGTCCTGACTTTC
TRBV7-2	TRBD1	many	TRBJ1-2	CASSLGPRQGGYGYTF	TGTGCCAGCAGCTTAGGCCCGCGACAGGGCGGGTATGGCTACACCTTC
TRBV9	.	many	TRBJ2-7	CASSFRQFPDEQYF	TGTGCCAGCAGCTTTAGACAGTTCCCAGACGAGCAGTACTTC
TRBV6-2/TRBV6-3	TRBD1	.	TRBJ1-2	CASSYPRTGNYGYTF	TGTGCCAGCAGTTACCCCCGGACAGGAAACTATGGCTACACCTTC
TRBV7-3	.	many	TRBJ1-1	CASSFGYRVNPEAFF	TGTGCCAGCAGCTTCGGGTACAGGGTGAACCCTGAAGCTTTCTTT
TRBV5-5	TRBD1	many	TRBJ2-7	CASSSYRGSYEQYF	TGTGCCAGCAGCTCCTACAGGGGGTCCTACGAGCAGTACTTC